One and the same sample provided the 2 T cell receptor beta chains below, sequenced in a study of blood T cell repertoires in COVID-19. Clones were read by immunoSEQ multiplex PCR, and TCRdb kept only the in-frame ones, dropping some. The sample has a few hundred thousand clones; over 70% are singletons. Sequenced input: peripheral blood. The receptors derive from a woman in her 70s with COVID-19, enrolled during active disease.

The rearrangement joins TRBV24-1 to TRBJ2-2; D perhaps matches TRBD1 (6 bases). V lost 7 bases and J lost 1, with 9 bases in between. This CDR3 has 14 residues. Germline V gene lookup returns CDR1 KGHDR and CDR2 SFDVKD. The CDR3 sequence is CATSQGMNTGELFF. In DNA, the CDR3 is TGTGCCACCAGCCAGGGGATGAACACCGGGGAGCTGTTTTTT.

V and J are TRBV7-2 and TRBJ2-3; 7 bases agree with TRBD1. This CDR3 has 16 amino acids. The junction had 8 bases not matched to a gene; V was cut back by 3 bases and J by 2 bases. Germline V gene sequence: CDR1 SGHTA, CDR2 FQGNSA. The CDR3 reads CASSLKFDRATDTQYF. CDR3 DNA: TGTGCCAGCAGCTTGAAATTTGACAGGGCCACAGATACGCAGTATTTT.